This T cell receptor (beta chain) came from a study of blood T cell repertoires in COVID-19. In terms of age and location, participants ranged from about 18 to 90 years and lived in about 25 US areas. The length of the CDR3 is 13 residues. V dropped 6 bases and J dropped 8; count of bases not matched to a gene: 7. Germline CDR1 is SGHTA and CDR2 is FQGNSA. Here immunoSEQ multiplex PCR was the method, and the copy in TCRdb shows in-frame clones only, minus some. The data show more than 250,000 clones, roughly 85% seen once. This receptor was identified in a woman between 35 and 50 years old who had recovered from COVID-19. This chain connects TRBV7-2 to TRBJ2-1; TRBD1 matches 7 bases. Sequencing used PBMCs or T cells enriched from blood (not recorded which). The CDR3, as DNA: TGTGCCAGCAGACGCCATCAGGGGGATGAGCAGTTCTTC. It translates to CASRRHQGDEQFF.